Included here is one T cell receptor (beta chain) sequence, with context. The CDR3 totals 15 residues. J gave up 5 bases and V 3 bases, and 9 bases lay outside the gene matches. Germline-derived CDR1 and CDR2 are MDHEN and SYDVKM. The data belong to a study of blood T cell repertoires in COVID-19. Whole-study context: COVID-19 samples, acute and convalescent, were from the United States, Italy and Spain. Sources were T cells, B-cell-depleted T cells, or PBMCs; the material itself was cDNA or gDNA.

In the authors' methods: The authors estimated nucleated cell counts from reference gene primer amplification. Libraries were prepared by immunoSEQ multiplex PCR; TCRdb keeps only in-frame clonotypes and omits some of them. The V and J calls and clone size are taken from that table; D and trimming were inferred from the DNA. Of about 47,000 clones listed, roughly four fifths are singletons. This chain uses TRBV28 with TRBJ2-5, with 7 bases aligning to TRBD2. This receptor was taken from a man in his 60s with active COVID-19. The sequenced sample consisted of peripheral blood. The CDR3 coding sequence is TGTGCCAGCAGTTTCCTGCGCGGGAGTGGGGAGACCCAGTACTTC. Protein: CASSFLRGSGETQYF.